The TCR beta chain under discussion was sequenced for a study of T cell responses to AZD1222 COVID-19 vaccine. Produced via immunoSEQ multiplex PCR; TCRdb's table is partial and in-frame only. The sample holds 65,000 to 70,000 clones, 83% seen once. CDR3 length: 15 amino acids. V shed 0 bases and J shed 9 bases, with 18 bases lying between them. Sample: peripheral blood, taken 28 days after the second AZD1222 dose. The clonotype comes from an adult who received the AZD1222 COVID-19 vaccine. The chain is built from TRBV5-3 and TRBJ1-2; possible D gene TRBD1, 5 bases. TRBV5-3 has ORF status, its function being uncertain. In DNA, the CDR3 is TGTGCCAGAAGCTTGGTGCCCAGGGCGCGTTCCTGCTACACCTTC. Translating gives CARSLVPRARSCYTF.